These T cell receptor beta chains were read from a single sample in a study of CD8 T cells in Susac syndrome. TCRdb reprocessed the immunoSEQ multiplex PCR reads via MiXCR and lists one record per CDR3 protein. The top ten clones hold about 0.1% of a sample with about 210,000 distinct CDR3 sequences, roughly 95% of them seen once. Material for sequencing was CD4+ T cells from PBMCs. These receptors originate from a human donor in good health. CDR3s include the opening cysteine and the closing phenylalanine or tryptophan. The order of the fields is J gene, clone size, V gene, D gene, CDR3 protein, CDR3 DNA. D genes are given only for firm matches. Expanded clones are given a class, and other clones once, few, many or no size at all.

TRBJ1-1,NA,TRBV6-1,NA,CATTAGTISTEAFF,TGTGCCACCACCGCCGGGACAATTTCCACTGAAGCTTTCTTT
TRBJ1-1,once,TRBV20-1,NA,CSAPRNTEAFF,TGCAGTGCCCCGAGGAACACTGAAGCTTTCTTT
TRBJ2-3,NA,TRBV9,NA,CASSVIRTDTQYF,TGTGCCAGCAGCGTTATTAGGACAGATACGCAGTATTTT
TRBJ2-2,NA,TRBV6-2/TRBV6-3,NA,CASHYGAGRELFF,TGTGCCAGCCATTACGGAGCTGGCCGGGAGCTGTTTTTT
TRBJ2-5,NA,TRBV27,TRBD2,CASSLSAGGETQYF,TGTGCCAGCAGTTTATCCGCGGGAGGAGAGACCCAGTACTTC
TRBJ2-3,NA,TRBV2,NA,CASSGPPGLTADTQYF,TGTGCCAGCAGTGGCCCTCCGGGCCTCACGGCAGATACGCAGTATTTT
TRBJ2-1,NA,TRBV25-1,NA,CASSEEGPVDEQFF,TGTGCCAGCAGTGAGGAGGGGCCCGTGGATGAGCAGTTCTTC
TRBJ2-3,NA,TRBV7-3,TRBD2,CASSGGTSGRTDTQYF,TGTGCCAGCAGTGGGGGGACTAGCGGTCGCACAGATACGCAGTATTTT
TRBJ2-1,NA,TRBV5-1,TRBD2,CASSLGLADNNEQFF,TGCGCCAGCAGCTTGGGTCTAGCGGACAACAATGAGCAGTTCTTC
TRBJ2-6,NA,TRBV30,NA,CACRGPPGANVLTF,TGTGCCTGCAGGGGCCCCCCTGGGGCCAACGTCCTGACTTTC
TRBJ1-2,NA,TRBV11-2,NA,CASRGLAFNYGYTF,TGTGCCAGCAGGGGACTCGCGTTTAACTATGGCTACACCTTC
TRBJ1-1,NA,TRBV29-1,TRBD1,CSVVGQGNTEAFF,TGCAGCGTCGTGGGACAGGGGAACACTGAAGCTTTCTTT